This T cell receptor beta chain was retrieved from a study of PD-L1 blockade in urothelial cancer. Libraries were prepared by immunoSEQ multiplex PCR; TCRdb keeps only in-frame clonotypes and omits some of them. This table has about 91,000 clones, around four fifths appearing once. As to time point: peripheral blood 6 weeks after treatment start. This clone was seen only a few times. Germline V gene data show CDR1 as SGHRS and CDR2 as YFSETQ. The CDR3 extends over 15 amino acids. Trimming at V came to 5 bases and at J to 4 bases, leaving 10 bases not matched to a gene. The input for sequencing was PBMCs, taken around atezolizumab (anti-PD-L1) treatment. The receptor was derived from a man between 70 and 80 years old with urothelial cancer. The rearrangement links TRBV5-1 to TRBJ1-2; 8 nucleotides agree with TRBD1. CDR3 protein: CASSPTGADSYGYTF. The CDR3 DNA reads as TGCGCCAGCAGTCCGACAGGGGCGGATAGCTATGGCTACACCTTC.